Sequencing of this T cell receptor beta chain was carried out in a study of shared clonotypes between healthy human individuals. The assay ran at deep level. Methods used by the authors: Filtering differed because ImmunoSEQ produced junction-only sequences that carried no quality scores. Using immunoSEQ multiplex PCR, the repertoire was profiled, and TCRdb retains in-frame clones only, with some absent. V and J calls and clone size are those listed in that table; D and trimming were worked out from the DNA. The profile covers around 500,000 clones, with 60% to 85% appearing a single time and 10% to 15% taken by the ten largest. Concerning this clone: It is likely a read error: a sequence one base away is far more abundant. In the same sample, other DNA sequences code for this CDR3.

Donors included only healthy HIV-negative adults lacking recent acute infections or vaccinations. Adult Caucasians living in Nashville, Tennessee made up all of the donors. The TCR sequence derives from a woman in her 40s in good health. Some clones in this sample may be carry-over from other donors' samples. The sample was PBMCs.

For the CDR3, the DNA is TGCGCCAGCAGTTCTACAGGGGGGGGGAACACTGAAGCTTTCTTT. It is translated as CASSSTGGGNTEAFF. V gene TRBV6-1 combines with J gene TRBJ1-1; 8 bases agree with TRBD1. Germline V gene sequence: CDR1 MNHNS, CDR2 SASEGT. The CDR3 covers 15 residues.